Below, 26 T cell receptor beta chains from the same sample are listed, as sequenced in a study of a mutant IDH1 vaccine in newly diagnosed glioma. Stated time point: week 5, during vaccination. Each dose of the vaccine consisted of 300 ug of mutant IDH1 20-mer peptide, with topical imiquimod. Antigens for these TCRs are unknown. Profiling relied on immunoSEQ multiplex PCR, and the TCRdb table lists in-frame clones only, not all of them. This sample has about 51,000 clones, with around 80% found just once. The source material was PBMCs, sampled from a glioma patient whose treatment included an IDH1 peptide vaccine. Every receptor here comes from a woman aged 40-49 years with glioma.

The chain has TRBV5-8 and TRBJ2-1, with D possibly called TRBD1 or TRBD2 (5 bases each). The ends were cut back, 5 bases at V and 5 bases at J, with 14 bases in the middle. The CDR3 has 14 amino acids. CDR1 is SGHTS and CDR2 is YDEGEE in the germline V gene. The CDR3 region has the DNA TGTGCCAGCAGTCCGGGACGGAAGGACAATGAGCAGTTCTTC. This gives the protein CASSPGRKDNEQFF.

The chain employs TRBV27 and TRBJ1-2; 8 bases align to TRBD1. Germline CDR1 reads MNHEY; CDR2 reads SMNVEV (reference sequence). Trimming cost V 7 bases and J 7 bases; bases outside gene matches: 8. CDR3 size: 13 residues. For the CDR3, the DNA is TGTGCCAGCAAGGACAGGGAGAGAGGTGGCTACACCTTC. Residues: CASKDRERGGYTF.

V is TRBV27 and J is TRBJ2-1; tentatively, D is TRBD1 (6 bases). Germline V gene sequence: CDR1 MNHEY, CDR2 SMNVEV (reference sequence). CDR3 length equals 14 residues. V gave up 5 bases and J gave up 6 bases, with 14 bases separating them. In DNA form, the CDR3 reads TGTGCCAGCAGTGACAGGCCGGCCCCCAATGAGCAGTTCTTC. As protein: CASSDRPAPNEQFF.

The chain combines TRBV2 with TRBJ2-1, with D perhaps TRBD2 (6 bases). V was trimmed by 3 bases and J by 5 bases, leaving 14 bases between them. Germline assignment: CDR1 SNHLY and CDR2 FYNNEI. The CDR3 sequence is 15 residues long. The CDR3 spells CASSEGWGDHNEQFF. CDR3 sequence (DNA): TGTGCCAGCAGTGAGGGTTGGGGGGACCACAATGAGCAGTTCTTC.

The J gene is TRBJ2-7, the V gene TRBV5-1; 8 bases line up with TRBD1. J was trimmed by 9 bases and V by 2 bases; bases with no gene match: 10. The germline V gene encodes CDR1 SGHRS and CDR2 YFSETQ. The CDR3 covers 14 residues. This chain's CDR3 is CASSLEAGQVRQYF. The CDR3 DNA reads TGCGCCAGCAGCTTAGAGGCGGGACAGGTTCGGCAGTACTTC.

This chain links TRBV6-6 with TRBJ1-2; TRBD1 might be the D (5 bases). The V end was cut by 11 bases, the J end by 5 bases, with 15 bases between. This CDR3 region has 12 residues. Germline CDR1 reads MNHNY; CDR2 reads SVGAGI (reference sequence). CDR3 coding DNA: TGTGCCTCCTCGGGCCGGGGGTATGGCTACACCTTC. Residues: CASSGRGYGYTF.

This chain links TRBV7-8 with TRBJ2-7; no clear D gene. This CDR3 is built from 15 residues. Germline CDR1 SGHVS, CDR2 FQNEAQ. With 1 base removed from V and 0 bases from J, the gap between germline ends came to 10 bases. The CDR3 loop is CASSLVHRGSYEQYF. For the CDR3, the DNA is TGTGCCAGCAGCTTAGTGCACAGAGGCTCCTACGAGCAGTACTTC.

The chain employs TRBV6-1 and TRBJ1-1, with TRBD1 as a possible D gene (6 bases). Germline CDR1 reads MNHNS; CDR2 reads SASEGT. Trimming removed 2 bases at V and 9 bases at J, with 10 bases between. The CDR3 is made up of 12 amino acids. The DNA of the CDR3 is TGTGCCAGCAGTGAAAGGGGGGGCCAAGCTTTCTTT. This codes for CASSERGGQAFF.

This chain joins TRBV10-3 and TRBJ2-3; D gene unclear. CDR1 ENHRY and CDR2 SYGVKD come from the germline V gene. CDR3 length: 15 residues. With 0 bases removed from V and 6 bases from J, the gap between germline ends came to 13 bases. CDR3 loop: CAISESPRRADTQYF. The DNA of the CDR3 is TGTGCCATCAGTGAGTCACCGCGTAGGGCCGATACGCAGTATTTT.

This chain uses TRBV2 with TRBJ2-7, with D tentatively TRBD1 (5 bases). This CDR3 comprises 13 residues. Trimming shortened V by 4 bases and J by 3 bases, and 10 bases separated the two germline ends. Germline CDR1 reads SNHLY; CDR2 reads FYNNEI. Written as DNA, the CDR3 is TGTGCCAGCAGTGCCAGGGATAGCTACGAGCAGTACTTC. The encoded protein is CASSARDSYEQYF.

The chain carries TRBV9 and TRBJ2-1; D remains ambiguous. CDR3 length: 15 amino acids. CDR1 is SGDLS, CDR2 YYNGEE, per germline. Trimming pared 0 bases from V and 6 bases from J, leaving 13 bases between. The CDR3 DNA sequence: TGTGCCAGCAGCGTAGACAACAGAGGAAGCAATGAGCAGTTCTTC. Protein sequence: CASSVDNRGSNEQFF.

This clone was observed a few times. The chain combines TRBV7-9 with TRBJ1-2; tentatively, D is TRBD1 (5 bases). This CDR3 contains 16 residues. Germline CDR1 and CDR2: SEHNR and FQNEAQ (reference sequence). The V end lost 1 base, the J end lost 8 bases, and 20 bases lay between the germline ends. Here the CDR3 reads CASSLGLGTGNWGYTF. The CDR3 nucleotides read TGTGCCAGCAGCTTAGGATTAGGGACTGGGAACTGGGGCTACACCTTC. The entire variable domain, with the rest obtained from reference TRBV7-9 and TRBJ1-2, is as follows: DTGVSQNPRHKITKRGQNVTFRCDPISEHNRLYWYRQTLGQGPEFLTYFQNEAQLEKSRLLSDRFSAERPKGSFSTLEIQRTEQGDSAMYLCASSLGLGTGNWGYTFGSGTRLTVV.

This chain uses TRBV6-1 with TRBJ2-3; D uncertain. In germline, CDR1 is MNHNS, CDR2 SASEGT. The CDR3 has 17 residues. V was clipped by 0 bases and J by 5 bases, with 18 bases between them. In nucleotides, the CDR3 is TGTGCCAGCAGTGAAGCCCCCCCGTGGAAGTTTAAAGATACGCAGTATTTT. This sequence encodes CASSEAPPWKFKDTQYF.

The V gene is TRBV19, the J gene TRBJ1-4, with 9 bases lining up with TRBD1. CDR1 is LNHDA and CDR2 is SQIVND in the germline V gene (reference sequence). J was trimmed by 2 bases and V by 5 bases; bases with no gene match: 12. The CDR3 has 18 amino acids. The CDR3 bases are TGTGCCAGTAGTGTATTACCGGGACAGGGCTGGACTAATGAAAAACTGTTTTTT. It translates to CASSVLPGQGWTNEKLFF.

The rearrangement uses TRBV2 and TRBJ2-4, with 7 bases identical to TRBD2. CDR3 length: 19 residues. V shed 6 bases and J 0 bases; nucleotides not matched to a gene: 17. Looked up from germline, CDR1 is SNHLY and CDR2 is FYNNEI. CDR3 nucleotide sequence: TGTGCCAGCAGGGATTGGGCCCCGCTAGCGGACCGAGCCAAAAACATTCAGTACTTC. It codes for CASRDWAPLADRAKNIQYF.

This chain uses TRBV7-9 with TRBJ2-1; D assignment may be TRBD1 or TRBD2 (5 bases each). The CDR3 loop spans 15 amino acids. V lost 3 bases and J lost 7, with 16 bases in between. Germline-derived CDR1 and CDR2 are SEHNR and FQNEAQ (reference sequence). The CDR3 loop reads CASSFLVGVANEQFF. Written as DNA, the CDR3 is TGTGCCAGCAGCTTCCTTGTGGGGGTAGCAAATGAGCAGTTCTTC.

The CDR3 here is CASSLKGAVQPQHF. DNA of the CDR3: TGTGCCAGCAGCTTAAAGGGGGCGGTTCAGCCCCAGCATTTT. This chain uses TRBV7-8 with TRBJ1-5; the match to TRBD1 covers 7 bases. This CDR3 region has 14 residues. Per germline, CDR1 SGHVS and CDR2 FQNEAQ. V lost 2 bases, J lost 6 bases, and 4 bases stayed unmatched.

V usage is TRBV6-5 and J usage is TRBJ1-2; 7 bases match TRBD1. J lost 6 bases, V lost 2 bases, and 6 bases had no gene match. Germline-derived CDR1 and CDR2 are MNHEY and SVGAGI. The CDR3 runs to 14 residues. The CDR3 DNA is TGTGCCAGCAGTTACGACAGGGAGATAAATGGCTACACCTTC. Its translation is CASSYDREINGYTF.

The rearrangement uses TRBV15 and TRBJ2-2; possibly TRBD2 for D (5 bases). CDR3 length: 14 amino acids. The V gene's germline CDR1 is LNHNV and CDR2 YYDKDF (reference sequence). V was trimmed by 0 bases and J by 6 bases, leaving 8 bases between them. CDR3 bases: TGTGCCACCAGCAGAGATCTGCGGGCCGGGGAGCTGTTTTTT. Residues: CATSRDLRAGELFF.

The chain joins TRBV6-1 to TRBJ1-4; no reliable D call. CDR3 size: 14 residues. V lost 4 bases and J 8 bases, leaving 14 bases between the germline ends. Per germline, CDR1 MNHNS and CDR2 SASEGT. Here the CDR3 reads CASSGEAPREKLFF. CDR3 sequence (DNA): TGTGCCAGCAGTGGGGAGGCGCCAAGGGAAAAACTGTTTTTT.

The gene calls are TRBV29-1 and TRBJ1-4; D remains unclear. V shed 7 bases and J shed 4 bases, with 4 bases lying between them. Looked up from germline, CDR1 is SQVTM and CDR2 is ANQGSEA. The CDR3 length is 10 residues. CDR3 in amino acids: CSAGNEKLFF. CDR3 in DNA: TGCAGCGCCGGTAATGAAAAACTGTTTTTT.

V usage is TRBV7-2 and J usage is TRBJ2-7; 12 bases agree with TRBD2. This CDR3 region has 15 residues. Germline trimming cut 4 bases from V and 9 bases from J; bases unmatched to any gene: 10. Looked up from germline, CDR1 is SGHTA and CDR2 is FQGNSA. CDR3: CASSSRLAGERGQYF. The CDR3 DNA follows: TGTGCCAGCAGCTCGCGACTAGCGGGGGAACGAGGGCAGTACTTC.

J is TRBJ1-2 and V is TRBV7-9; possibly TRBD1 for D (6 bases). The V gene's germline CDR1 is SEHNR and CDR2 FQNEAQ (reference sequence). The CDR3 contains 11 residues. The V and J ends lost 5 bases and 7 bases respectively, with 8 bases between them. The CDR3 bases are TGTGCCAGCAGCGCAGGGGTTGGCTACACCTTC. The encoded protein is CASSAGVGYTF.

V and J are TRBV7-9 and TRBJ1-2; TRBD1 might be the D (6 bases). The germline V gene has CDR1 SEHNR and CDR2 FQNEAQ (reference sequence). The V and J ends lost 4 bases and 3 bases respectively, with 12 bases between them. This CDR3 comprises 14 residues. As DNA, the CDR3 is TGTGCCAGCAGCTCCGGGGGGGGCGACTATGGCTACACCTTC. Encoded protein: CASSSGGGDYGYTF.

This clone appeared a few times. V gene TRBV19 combines with J gene TRBJ1-4; TRBD1 matches 7 bases. The CDR3 is 13 residues long. Germline V lookup: CDR1 LNHDA, CDR2 SQIVND (reference sequence). Germline trimming cut 9 bases from V and 6 bases from J; bases unmatched to any gene: 7. CDR3 protein: CARTGSSDEKLFF. The CDR3 DNA reads as TGTGCCAGGACAGGGAGTTCGGATGAAAAACTGTTTTTT.

This sequence joins TRBV15 and TRBJ2-7; perhaps TRBD2 as D (6 bases). Trimming took off 2 bases at V and 3 bases at J, with 8 bases between the two ends. This CDR3 region has 13 residues. Per the germline V gene, CDR1 is LNHNV and CDR2 is YYDKDF (reference sequence). The CDR3 region is CATSRQGGYEQYF. In DNA form, the CDR3 reads TGTGCCACCAGCAGACAGGGAGGCTACGAGCAGTACTTC.